The rows below give T cell receptor beta chains drawn from one sample of a study of blood T cell repertoires in COVID-19. Clones were read by immunoSEQ multiplex PCR, and TCRdb kept only the in-frame ones, dropping some. The data hold about 290,000 clones, with 75% to 90% observed a single time. Sequencing was carried out using peripheral blood. These TCRs come from a woman between 40 and 50 years old who had recovered from COVID-19. Each CDR3 is given with its conserved first and last residue. The D gene is left open where the match is weak. The size field is filled for only some rows; it gives once, few, many or a size class.

J gene,V gene,D gene,clone size,CDR3 DNA,CDR3 protein
TRBJ1-4,TRBV7-9,TRBD1,NA,TGTGCCAGCAGCTTAGCGGACAGGGGTGTGTCGGAAGAAAAACTGTTTTTT,CASSLADRGVSEEKLFF
TRBJ2-7,TRBV10-3,TRBD1,NA,TGTGCCATCAGTGATCAAGGGGGCTTTCGGTGGGAGCAGTACTTC,CAISDQGGFRWEQYF
TRBJ2-7,TRBV6-5,TRBD2,NA,TGTGCCAGCAGTTACTCTGGTAGCGGGGTTTTCGAGCAGTACTTC,CASSYSGSGVFEQYF
TRBJ2-7,TRBV6-6,TRBD2,NA,TGTGCCAGCAGTTCCGGGACTAGCGGGAGGGCGGACTTC,CASSSGTSGRADF
TRBJ2-7,TRBV18,TRBD2,NA,TGTGCCAGCTCACTCTCTTCGGGGGGACCCTCCTACGAGCAGTACTTC,CASSLSSGGPSYEQYF
TRBJ2-7,TRBV7-2,TRBD2,NA,TGTGCCAGCAGCGAAAGCGGGGGGAGCCTCCACGAGCAGTACTTC,CASSESGGSLHEQYF
TRBJ2-7,TRBV7-8,NA,NA,TGTGCCAGCAGCTTAGTCAGCTACGAGCAGTACTTC,CASSLVSYEQYF
TRBJ2-7,TRBV11-2,NA,NA,TGTGCCAGCAGCCCCACAGGGGTAGCGGGGACCTACGAGCAGTACTTC,CASSPTGVAGTYEQYF
TRBJ1-5,TRBV27,NA,NA,TGTGCCAGCAGGGCCCGGGTTAATCAGCCCCAGCATTTT,CASRARVNQPQHF
TRBJ1-3,TRBV12-5,TRBD1,few,TGTGCTAGTGCCGAAGGGACAGGGGGAAACACCATATATTTT,CASAEGTGGNTIYF
TRBJ2-7,TRBV6-5,NA,NA,TGTGCCGCCAACAGGGGGGGTTACGAGCAGTACTTC,CAANRGGYEQYF
TRBJ2-3,TRBV2,NA,NA,TGTGCCAGCAGTGATTTTAGCGGCACAGATACGCAGTATTTT,CASSDFSGTDTQYF
TRBJ1-5,TRBV27,TRBD1,NA,TGTGCCAGCAGTCGGGACAGGGTTGAGCAGCCCCAGCATTTT,CASSRDRVEQPQHF
TRBJ1-2,TRBV7-3,TRBD1,NA,TGTGCCAGCGGGACAGGGGGAGACTATGGCTACACCTTC,CASGTGGDYGYTF
TRBJ1-2,TRBV19,TRBD1,NA,TGTGCCAGTAGTCCTAGGACAGGAATTCACTATGGCTACACCTTC,CASSPRTGIHYGYTF
TRBJ2-1,TRBV9,NA,NA,TGTGCCAGCAGCGTAGGAGGAGGCCTGAGGACCTACAATGAGCAGTTCTTC,CASSVGGGLRTYNEQFF
TRBJ2-3,TRBV5-4,TRBD2,NA,TGTGCCAGCAGCTTGGACCTAGCGGGAGGACTCACAGATACGCAGTATTTT,CASSLDLAGGLTDTQYF
TRBJ1-3,TRBV11-2,NA,NA,TGTGCCAGCAGCTTAGGGACAGTCGGAAACACCATATATTTT,CASSLGTVGNTIYF
TRBJ2-3,TRBV19,TRBD2,NA,TGTGCCAGTAGTGGGGGGCTAGCGGGGGATACGCAGTATTTT,CASSGGLAGDTQYF
TRBJ2-1,TRBV9,NA,NA,TGTGCCAGCAGCGGAGGGACTGGCAATGAGCAGTTCTTC,CASSGGTGNEQFF
TRBJ2-1,TRBV7-3,TRBD2,NA,TGTGCCAGCAGCCCCGGGACTAGCAATGAGCAGTTCTTC,CASSPGTSNEQFF
TRBJ2-1,TRBV19,TRBD2,once,TGTGCCAGTAGTATTATGCTAGCGGGAGCCGGTGAGCAGTTCTTC,CASSIMLAGAGEQFF
TRBJ1-5,TRBV2,TRBD1,NA,TGTGCCAGCAGTTTTCAGGGGGCTAATCAGCCCCAGCATTTT,CASSFQGANQPQHF
TRBJ2-5,TRBV30,TRBD1,NA,TGTGCCTGGAGAAGGACAGGGGGAGAGACCCAGTACTTC,CAWRRTGGETQYF
TRBJ2-1,TRBV28,NA,NA,TGTGCCAGCAGTTTAGGTAGTACTAGCTCGGAAGAGCAGTTCTTC,CASSLGSTSSEEQFF
TRBJ2-1,TRBV6-2/TRBV6-3,TRBD2,NA,TGTGCCAGCAGTTACTTGGTAGCGGGTGGAAATGAGCAGTTCTTC,CASSYLVAGGNEQFF
TRBJ1-3,TRBV7-8,TRBD1,NA,TGTGCCAGCAGCTTCCCGGACAGGCGTCAAGGGAAGAGCTCTGGAAACACCATATATTTT,CASSFPDRRQGKSSGNTIYF
TRBJ1-5,TRBV6-5,TRBD1,NA,TGTGCCAGCAACAAGGGACAGGGGGGTGGTCAGCCCCAGCATTTT,CASNKGQGGGQPQHF
TRBJ1-1,TRBV4-1,TRBD1,NA,TGCGCCAGCAGCCAGAGACCCGACAGGGGACCAACTGAAGCTTTCTTT,CASSQRPDRGPTEAFF
TRBJ2-6,TRBV7-9,NA,NA,TGTGCCAGCATCCCCACTGGGGCCAACGTCCTGACTTTC,CASIPTGANVLTF
TRBJ2-3,TRBV11-2,TRBD1,NA,TGTGCCAGCAGCTTTCAATCTCCGGGACAGGGGGCAGATACGCAGTATTTT,CASSFQSPGQGADTQYF
TRBJ2-2,TRBV3-1/TRBV3-2,NA,once,TGTGCCAGCAGGCCGAGCACCGGGGAGCTGTTTTTT,CASRPSTGELFF
TRBJ2-1,TRBV11-2,NA,NA,TGTGCCAGCAGCGCGGACGGGAGAATCTCCTACAATGAGCAGTTCTTC,CASSADGRISYNEQFF
TRBJ2-1,TRBV6-5,NA,NA,TGTGCCAGCATACGGTCTAGCCTGGCGGACAATGAGCAGTTCTTC,CASIRSSLADNEQFF
TRBJ2-3,TRBV6-5,NA,NA,TGTGCCAGCAGTTACTCCAGACTAGGGGGCTTTGATACGCAGTATTTT,CASSYSRLGGFDTQYF
TRBJ2-7,TRBV5-1,NA,NA,TGCGCCAGCAGCCCCCGGGGAGAAACCTACGAGCAGTACTTC,CASSPRGETYEQYF
TRBJ2-2,TRBV6-6,NA,once,TGTGCCAGCAGTTCAGGCGAAGGGGTTCTGACCGGGGAGCTGTTTTTT,CASSSGEGVLTGELFF
TRBJ1-1,TRBV19,NA,NA,TGTGCCAGTAGTATCACTAACACTGAAGCTTTCTTT,CASSITNTEAFF
TRBJ2-3,TRBV24-1,TRBD1,once,TGTGCCACCAGTGATTCGGGACAGACCACAGATACGCAGTATTTT,CATSDSGQTTDTQYF
TRBJ2-7,TRBV6-1,TRBD2,once,TGTGCCAGCAGTGAAAGGCGGGAGTTAAGCGAGCAGTACTTC,CASSERRELSEQYF
TRBJ2-1,TRBV5-1,NA,NA,TGCGCCAGCAGCCAGGACAGTAGCTCCTACAATGAGCAGTTCTTC,CASSQDSSSYNEQFF
TRBJ2-2,TRBV19,TRBD2,NA,TGTGCCAGTAGTGGGGTAGCGGGAGTGACCGGGGAGCTGTTTTTT,CASSGVAGVTGELFF
TRBJ1-2,TRBV4-1,TRBD1,NA,TGCGCCAGCAGCCAAGAGGACAGGGACGGTGGCTACACCTTC,CASSQEDRDGGYTF
TRBJ1-2,TRBV6-5,TRBD1,NA,TGTGCCAGCACCGAGACAGGGAGAGGCTACACCTTC,CASTETGRGYTF
TRBJ2-1,TRBV29-1,TRBD1,NA,TGCAGCGTTACCGGGACAGGGGTCTCCCGGGGCTCCTACAATGAGCAGTTCTTC,CSVTGTGVSRGSYNEQFF